This TCR beta chain was captured by sequencing in a study of OX40 agonist ivuxolimab in advanced cancers. Findings and caveats of the study: On average, CD8+ T cells had more expanded clones than CD4+.

Germline assignment: CDR1 MNHEY and CDR2 SVGAGI. Trimming took 5 bases from V and 1 from J, leaving 8 bases between them. This CDR3 has 14 amino acids. The protocol was immunoSEQ multiplex PCR, while the TCRdb copy is restricted to in-frame clones and leaves out a portion. Of some 57,000 clones listed, about nine tenths are singletons. Comments on this clone: Its antigen is undetermined.

Sample: CD4+ or CD8+ T cells sorted from blood, taken in a trial of the OX40 agonist ivuxolimab. The receptor was derived from an adult with an advanced solid tumor such as melanoma, head and neck, liver or kidney cancer. This rearrangement joins TRBV6-5 to TRBJ1-4; no firm D call. In nucleotides, the CDR3 is TGTGCCAGCAGTCGCAGTCTAACTAATGAAAAACTGTTTTTT. The encoded protein is CASSRSLTNEKLFF.